The 31 T cell receptor beta chains given below trace back to one sample, sequenced in a study of regulatory T cells in long-lasting Graves disease (dated by TCRdb to the early 2020s). To prepare the library, multiplex PCR was applied. Sequencing took place on an Illumina HiSeq 4000. CDR3 regions were amplified by Arm-PCR with iRepertoire HTBI primers to construct TCR beta libraries. The public sequencing data were trimmed at Q25 with fastp and processed into clonotypes with MiXCR by TCRdb, which kept only in-frame beta chains. Each CDR3 protein gets just one entry, which takes the most common genes and DNA from the rows behind it. The sample table lists roughly 400,000 distinct CDR3 sequences, approximately 16% of them with a count of one. Around 7.6% of the sample goes to the ten largest clones. Reading the label with the study, this specimen's time point is: newly diagnosed GD, antithyroid drugs for less than 3 months. RNA was extracted from PBMCs in TRIzol for both TCR sequencing and RNA sequencing.

The same specimen was also included in a second study, on T cells in Graves' hyperthyroidism and ophthalmopathy.

Sequences were derived from peripheral blood mononuclear cells (PBMCs), sampled at new diagnosis, from a patient treated with antithyroid drugs. Receptors originate from a woman in her 40s with Graves disease. Donor details come from another sample of the same person, matched by shared clones.

About this clonotype: This probably arose from a read error, given a far larger clone one base away. The chain is built from TRBV2 and TRBJ2-5, with 11 bases that match TRBD1. The J call may be mistaken, given a closer DNA end match to TRBJ2-1. Germline CDR1 is SNHLY and CDR2 is FYNNEI. The CDR3 extends over 15 amino acids. The CDR3 coding sequence is TGTGCCAGCAATGAACAGGGACAGGGGGTGGATGAGCAGTTCTTC. As protein: CASNEQGQGVDEQFF.

The chain joins TRBV6-1 to TRBJ2-3, with D possibly being TRBD2 (5 bases). Trimming removed 0 bases at V and 3 bases at J, with 10 bases between. Germline loops: CDR1 MNHNS, CDR2 SASEGT. This CDR3 has 15 amino acids. The DNA for the CDR3 is TGTGCCAGCAGTGAAGCGGGAGACACTACAGATACGCAGTATTTT. This codes for CASSEAGDTTDTQYF.

This clonotype was found many times. The chain combines TRBV20-1 with TRBJ2-5; no firm D call. Germline V CDR1 and CDR2: DFQATT, SNEGSKA (reference sequence). This CDR3 is built from 13 residues. The germline V and J ends were trimmed by 5 bases and 5 bases, with 15 bases remaining between them. CDR3 DNA: TGCAGTGCTTACAACCCCGTCGGGGAGACCCAGTACTTC. Its protein is CSAYNPVGETQYF.

A remark on this clonotype: A much more abundant neighbour one base away suggests this may be a read error. This chain joins TRBV28 and TRBJ2-7, with D possibly being TRBD2 (6 bases). There are 14 residues in the CDR3. The V gene's germline CDR1 is MDHEN and CDR2 SYDVKM. CDR3 coding DNA: TGTGTCAGCAGGCCGGGACTCACTTACATCGAGCAGTACTTC. Its protein product is CVSRPGLTYIEQYF.

This clonotype occurred many times. This chain joins TRBV12-3 or TRBV12-4 and TRBJ2-3; no definite D call. This CDR3 is built from 14 residues. The germline V and J ends were trimmed by 7 bases and 2 bases, with 13 bases remaining between them. The DNA of the CDR3 is TGTGCCAGCATTCCCGGGTCCTCCACAGATACGCAGTATTTT. It codes for CASIPGSSTDTQYF.

This clonotype was detected only a few times. The rearrangement links TRBV5-1 to TRBJ2-1; 7 bases align to TRBD1. The V and J ends lost 4 bases and 10 bases, in that order; junction bases with no gene match: 11. In germline, CDR1 is SGHRS, CDR2 YFSETQ. CDR3 size: 14 residues. CDR3 region: CASSPDRLLSEQFF. The CDR3 nucleotides read TGCGCCAGCAGCCCGGACAGGCTATTATCCGAGCAGTTCTTC. The full variable domain, rest sourced from reference TRBV5-1 and TRBJ2-1, is KAGVTQTPRYLIKTRGQQVTLSCSPISGHRSVSWYQQTPGQGLQFLFEYFSETQRNKGNFPGRFSGRQFSNSRSEMNVSTLELGDSALYLCASSPDRLLSEQFFGPGTRLTVL.

The CDR3 DNA reads TGTGCCAGCAGTTACCCCTTTTTGGGGTTCTCGCAGTATTTT. Protein sequence: CASSYPFLGFSQYF. The V call is TRBV6-2 or TRBV6-3, the J call TRBJ2-3, with D hard to call. Germline loops: CDR1 MNHEY, CDR2 SVGEGT. The CDR3 covers 14 residues. V dropped 2 bases and J dropped 10 bases, with 16 bases sitting between them.

About this clonotype: A single base separates this from a much larger clone, so it may be a read error. The conserved final phenylalanine or tryptophan is absent from the CDR3, which likely points to a read error. The limits of the CDR3 on the DNA are not certain, so only TCRdb's listed CDR3 is given. This rearrangement joins TRBV12-3 or TRBV12-4 to TRBJ2-7; the table's D call of TRBD1 was not tested on the DNA. The CDR3 region is 12 residues in length, termini included. Here the CDR3 reads CASSLKGARAYL.

The J gene is TRBJ2-2, the V gene TRBV5-6, with 16 positions matching TRBD2. V was clipped by 1 base and J by 5 bases; unmatched bases: 23. The CDR3 consists of 24 residues. Germline V gives CDR1 SGHDT, CDR2 YYEEEE. CDR3 DNA sequence: TGTGCCAGCAGCTTGCCGAAGGGGGTGCCGGGACTAGCGGGAGGGCCCGGTTGGACCGGGGAGCTGTTTTTT. Protein: CASSLPKGVPGLAGGPGWTGELFF.

This clonotype was observed at least ten times. The chain uses TRBV5-1 and TRBJ2-2; no reliable D call. The V end was cut by 0 bases, the J end by 6 bases, with 6 bases between. The CDR3 length is 13 residues. From germline, CDR1 is SGHRS and CDR2 YFSETQ. CDR3 residues: CASSLEGPGELFF. In DNA, the CDR3 is TGCGCCAGCAGCTTGGAAGGTCCCGGGGAGCTGTTTTTT.

This clonotype was counted at least ten times. Mismatch with germline at one junction end may stem from a read error. The chain recombines TRBV11-2 with TRBJ2-1; D is unresolved. Germline V gene lookup returns CDR1 SGHAT and CDR2 FQNNGV. CDR3 length: 11 amino acids. CDR3 residues: CASSLGPTWDF. The CDR3 DNA is TGTGCCAGCAGCCTCGGGCCCACCTGGGACTTC. Supplemented by reference TRBV11-2 and TRBJ2-1, the full variable domain reads EAGVAQSPRYKIIEKRQSVAFWCNPISGHATLYWYQQILGQGPKLLIQFQNNGVVDDSQLPKDRFSAERLKGVDSTLKIQPAKLEDSAVYLCASSLGPTWDFGPGTRLTVL.

This clonotype was picked up many times. The CDR3: CSARAPGQSFADEQFF. DNA of the CDR3: TGCAGTGCTAGAGCACCAGGACAGTCCTTTGCCGATGAGCAGTTCTTC. The V gene is TRBV20-1, the J gene TRBJ2-1, with D possibly matching TRBD1 (6 bases). CDR1 and CDR2 from the germline V gene are DFQATT and SNEGSKA (reference sequence). Trimming left V 1 base short and J 8 bases short, with 21 bases between. CDR3 length: 16 amino acids.

This clonotype was detected many times. The CDR3 DNA reads as TGTGCCAGCAGTTACGGGAGCACAGTGACCCAGTACTTC. It translates to CASSYGSTVTQYF. The chain links TRBV6-9 to TRBJ2-5, with TRBD2 as a possible D gene (6 bases). V was pared by 3 bases and J by 7 bases, with 12 bases between. The CDR3 length is 13 residues. CDR1 is MNHGY, CDR2 SVAAGI, per germline.

This clonotype was recorded at least ten times. The chain recombines TRBV18 with TRBJ2-7; unclear D gene. Germline CDR1 reads KGHSH; CDR2 reads LQKENI. CDR3 length: 12 amino acids. Trimming took off 3 bases at V and 2 bases at J, with 5 bases between the two ends. The CDR3, as DNA: TGTGCCAGCTCACCCGACCCCTACGAGCAGTACTTC. Translation gives CASSPDPYEQYF.

The CDR3 reads CASKRRTGSSFDNQPQHF. The CDR3 DNA reads TGTGCCAGCAAGCGACGAACAGGATCGTCGTTTGACAATCAGCCCCAGCATTTT. This sequence joins TRBV2 and TRBJ1-5, with TRBD1 as a possible D gene (5 bases). Germline V CDR1 and CDR2: SNHLY, FYNNEI. The CDR3 contains 18 residues. V was trimmed by 7 bases and J by 3 bases, leaving 25 bases between them.

This clonotype has at least ten counts. This chain connects TRBV10-3 to TRBJ1-3; 7 bases line up with TRBD1. CDR3 length equals 13 residues. The germline CDR1 and CDR2 sequences are ENHRY and SYGVKD. The trim removed 10 bases at V and 0 bases at J, leaving 3 bases unmatched. In DNA, the CDR3 is TGTGCCACCCAGGGGGTCTCTGGAAACACCATATATTTT. The encoded protein is CATQGVSGNTIYF.

In this sample, this clonotype turned up many times. This chain links TRBV7-2 with TRBJ2-7; D is uncertain. Germline V CDR1 and CDR2: SGHTA, FQGNSA. Trimming stripped 11 bases from V and 1 base from J, with 24 bases between. The CDR3 contains 16 residues. CDR3 amino acids: CASDYTPGHSSYEQYF. In nucleotides, the CDR3 is TGTGCCTCAGATTACACACCCGGGCACTCTTCCTACGAGCAGTACTTC.

Only a few counts were recorded for this clonotype. V gene TRBV20-1 combines with J gene TRBJ2-3; perhaps TRBD1 as D (6 bases). CDR3 length equals 17 residues. In germline, CDR1 is DFQATT, CDR2 SNEGSKA (reference sequence). V lost 3 bases and J 0 bases, leaving 19 bases between the germline ends. The CDR3: CSARGAAGRTSTDTQYF. CDR3 DNA: TGCAGTGCTAGGGGGGCGGCGGGCCGAACTAGCACAGATACGCAGTATTTT.

This clonotype was counted many times. The chain uses TRBV3-1 and TRBJ1-4, with 9 bases identical to TRBD1. The junction had 6 bases not matched to a gene; V was cut back by 3 bases and J by 7 bases. The CDR3 covers 15 residues. Germline V gives CDR1 LGHDT, CDR2 YNNKEL (reference sequence). Here the CDR3 DNA reads TGTGCCAGCAGCCACCGACAGGGGGTGGCTGAAAAACTGTTTTTT. Its protein is CASSHRQGVAEKLFF.

This clonotype has a handful of counts. The genes are TRBV15 and TRBJ2-1; D unresolved. There are 17 residues in the CDR3. Trimming took 1 base from V and 0 from J, leaving 13 bases between them. CDR1 and CDR2 from the germline V gene are LNHNV and YYDKDF (reference sequence). The CDR3 sequence: CATSRASLLSSYNEQFF. In nucleotides, the CDR3 is TGTGCCACCAGCAGAGCATCTCTACTTAGCTCCTACAATGAGCAGTTCTTC. Looking up the rest from reference TRBV15 and TRBJ2-1 gives the full variable domain: DAMVIQNPRYQVTQFGKPVTLSCSQTLNHNVMYWYQQKSSQAPKLLFHYYDKDFNNEADTPDNFQSRRPNTSFCFLDIRSPGLGDTAMYLCATSRASLLSSYNEQFFGPGTRLTVL.

In this sample, this clonotype turned up a few times. The rearrangement uses TRBV5-1 and TRBJ1-2; D call uncertain. This CDR3 is 13 amino acids long. Trimming left V 1 base short and J 2 bases short, with 6 bases between. Germline values: CDR1 SGHRS, CDR2 YFSETQ. The CDR3 DNA reads TGCGCCAGCAGCTTGAACAGCAACTATGGCTACACCTTC. This encodes CASSLNSNYGYTF.

In this sample, this clonotype turned up many times. This chain links TRBV7-2 with TRBJ2-2; possible D gene TRBD1, 6 bases. The V and J ends lost 3 bases and 2 bases respectively, with 13 bases between them. Germline loops: CDR1 SGHTA, CDR2 FQGNSA. CDR3 length: 16 residues. The CDR3 DNA follows: TGTGCCAGCAGCTTGGACAGACCACAAAACACCGGGGAGCTGTTTTTT. It encodes CASSLDRPQNTGELFF.

The chain employs TRBV7-8 and TRBJ1-1; tentative D call: TRBD1 (5 bases). Germline V gene data show CDR1 as SGHVS and CDR2 as FQNEAQ. The CDR3 has 14 amino acids. V lost 5 bases and J 6 bases, leaving 16 bases between the germline ends. The CDR3 sequence: CASSARVVSPEAFF. CDR3 in DNA: TGTGCCAGCAGCGCCAGGGTTGTATCCCCTGAAGCTTTCTTT.

This clonotype was counted at least ten times. The chain combines TRBV11-3 with TRBJ1-2, with 7 bases matching TRBD1. CDR3 length equals 14 residues. Germline-derived CDR1 and CDR2 are SGHNT and YENEEA. V trimming: 4 bases; J trimming: 4 bases; junction bases outside the gene matches: 6. The CDR3 sequence is CASSSSGQSYGYTF. The CDR3 region has the DNA TGTGCCAGCAGCTCATCGGGACAGAGCTATGGCTACACCTTC.

The chain links TRBV30 to TRBJ2-7; the D is unclear. The germline gives CDR1 GTSNPN, CDR2 SVGIG (reference sequence). The CDR3 has 14 residues. The V gene lost 5 bases and the J gene lost 2 bases, with 16 bases spanning the gap. The DNA for the CDR3 is TGTGCCTGGCAACGGATGAAAGCTGCCTACGAGCAGTACTTC. Amino acid sequence: CAWQRMKAAYEQYF. Full variable domain (remainder filled in from reference TRBV30 and TRBJ2-7): SQTIHQWPATLVQPVGSPLSLECTVEGTSNPNLYWYRQAAGRGLQLLFYSVGIGQISSEVPQNLSASRPQDRQFILSSKKLLLSDSGFYLCAWQRMKAAYEQYFGPGTRLTVT.

This clonotype appeared a few times. Here the CDR3 DNA reads TGCGCCAGCAGCTTCGGGACTAGCCAAGAGACCCAGTACTTC. Its protein product is CASSFGTSQETQYF. The V gene is TRBV5-1, the J gene TRBJ2-5; TRBD2 matches at 8 bases. The CDR3 consists of 14 residues. J gave up 1 base and V 2 bases, and 1 base lay outside the gene matches. From germline, CDR1 is SGHRS and CDR2 YFSETQ.

CDR3 residues: CASLQQGDTEAFF. The CDR3 DNA is TGTGCCAGCCTTCAGCAGGGAGACACTGAAGCTTTCTTT. The V and J genes are TRBV27 and TRBJ1-1; tentatively, D is TRBD1 (5 bases). This CDR3 is built from 13 residues. Germline lookup yields CDR1 MNHEY and CDR2 SMNVEV (reference sequence). Trimming pared 8 bases from V and 3 bases from J, leaving 13 bases between.

This sequence joins TRBV7-2 and TRBJ2-7, with 12 positions matching TRBD2. Germline CDR1 is SGHTA and CDR2 is FQGNSA. After removal of 4 bases from V and 4 bases from J, the junction contained 8 bases not matched to a gene. The length of the CDR3 is 16 residues. The CDR3, as DNA: TGTGCCAGCAGCTCAAGACTAGCGGGAGTTGGGTACGAGCAGTACTTC. Amino acid sequence: CASSSRLAGVGYEQYF.

The genes are TRBV29-1 and TRBJ2-7; 7 bases are shared with TRBD1. Germline CDR1 SQVTM, CDR2 ANQGSEA. The CDR3 has 13 residues. The CDR3 DNA is TGCGGCGCCCGGGACAGAAACTCCTACGAGCAGTACTTC. It specifies CGARDRNSYEQYF.

The sample holds a few counts of this clonotype. The CDR3 loop reads CATSERESKETQYF. The CDR3 coding sequence is TGTGCCACCAGTGAGCGGGAGTCGAAAGAGACCCAGTACTTC. V usage is TRBV24-1 and J usage is TRBJ2-5; 7 positions agree with TRBD2. CDR3 length: 14 residues. Germline V gene lookup returns CDR1 KGHDR and CDR2 SFDVKD. V was pared by 4 bases and J by 3 bases, with 4 bases of the junction left unmatched.

J is TRBJ2-7 and V is TRBV4-1; D tentatively fits TRBD1 or TRBD2 (5 bases each). This CDR3 has 17 residues. V dropped 0 bases and J dropped 0 bases, with 15 bases sitting between them. Germline values: CDR1 MGHRA, CDR2 YSYEKL. The CDR3 protein is CASSQDRGRFYSYEQYF. Here the CDR3 DNA reads TGCGCCAGCAGCCAAGATCGGGGCAGGTTTTACTCCTACGAGCAGTACTTC.